This is a list of T cell receptor beta chains from one sample in a study of technical replicates of blood from a handful of donors. Sequencing used immunoSEQ multiplex PCR; TCRdb keeps in-frame clones, though not all of them. The data contain around 81,000 clones, approximately 75% of them seen just once; the ten biggest clones take up around 4%. The sample consisted of PBMCs. Receptors were obtained from a human donor in good health. Some clones in this sample may be carry-over from other donors' samples. CDR3s include the opening cysteine and the closing phenylalanine or tryptophan. A D gene is named only where the DNA matches it firmly. Only some rows state a clone size, as once, few, many or a class for expanded clones.

>once|TRBJ2-7|TRBV29-1|-
TGCAGCGTTGAGGAGGCGGAAACCTACGAGCAGTACTTC
CSVEEAETYEQYF
>-|TRBJ2-3|TRBV27|TRBD2
TGTGCCAGCAGTTTACAAAATTCCGAAACTAGCGGTACAACAGATACGCAGTATTTT
CASSLQNSETSGTTDTQYF
>-|TRBJ2-1|TRBV18|TRBD1
TGTGCCAGCTCACCACTCGACAGGGGCCTTAGCTCCTACAATGAGCAGTTCTTC
CASSPLDRGLSSYNEQFF
>-|TRBJ1-2|TRBV4-1|-
TGCGCCAGCAGCCTACCGGCGGATGGTATAGGCTACACCTTC
CASSLPADGIGYTF
>-|TRBJ2-7|TRBV5-1|TRBD1
TGCGCCAGCAGCTTGGCGGACAGGGCGCCCAGCGAGCAGTACTTC
CASSLADRAPSEQYF
>-|TRBJ2-1|TRBV27|-
TGTGCCAGCAGTTCTGCTTCGCGGAGTGAGCAGTTCTTC
CASSSASRSEQFF
>-|TRBJ2-5|TRBV7-9|-
TGTGCCAGCAGCTTAATGACAGGTGGAGAGACCCAGTACTTC
CASSLMTGGETQYF
>-|TRBJ2-1|TRBV7-3|TRBD2
TGTGCCAGCAGCTTAAGACTAGCGGGGGGAACCTACAATGAGCAGTTCTTC
CASSLRLAGGTYNEQFF
>-|TRBJ1-6|TRBV4-3|-
TGCGCCAGCAGCCAAGATTCAGGGTATGGTTCACCCCTCCACTTT
CASSQDSGYGSPLHF
>once|TRBJ2-1|TRBV7-9|TRBD2
TGTGCCAGCAGCTTAGTCCTAGCGGGGGCCAATGAGCAGTTCTTC
CASSLVLAGANEQFF
>-|TRBJ1-2|TRBV7-9|-
TGTGCCAGCAGCTTAGCAGGGGGAAGACTATATGGCTACACCTTC
CASSLAGGRLYGYTF
>-|TRBJ1-6|TRBV7-2|TRBD1
TGTGCCAGCAGCCTTTGGACAGGTAGAGGAAATTCACCCCTCCACTTT
CASSLWTGRGNSPLHF
>-|TRBJ2-1|TRBV28|TRBD2
TGTGCCAGCAGGCCCTCCGGGACTAGCTACGAACCATGCCAGTTCTTC
CASRPSGTSYEPCQFF
>-|TRBJ2-4|TRBV4-3|-
TGCGCCAGCAGCCCGACCCGCCGAGGGTCGCGAGAGACAAACATTCAGTACTTC
CASSPTRRGSRETNIQYF
>-|TRBJ2-7|TRBV12-2|-
TGTGCAAGTCGCTTTACTAGCGGCCTCCCCCACGAGCAGTACTTC
CASRFTSGLPHEQYF
>few|TRBJ1-6|TRBV9|-
TGTGCCAGCAGCGGGAGTAATTCACCCCTCCACTTT
CASSGSNSPLHF
>-|TRBJ1-2|TRBV6-1|TRBD1
TGTGCCAGCAGTCTTGGACAGGGCCGGGGCTACACCTTC
CASSLGQGRGYTF
>-|TRBJ2-7|TRBV9|-
TGTGCCAGCAGCGTATCAGGGTTCTCCTACGAGCAGTACTTC
CASSVSGFSYEQYF
>-|TRBJ2-7|TRBV7-9|TRBD1
TGTGCCAGCAGCGCCACCGGGACAGGGTCCCCCACGGAGTACTTC
CASSATGTGSPTEYF
>-|TRBJ2-2|TRBV4-2|TRBD2
TGTGCCAGCAGCCACCCGGGACTAGCGGGGGGGCCAGACACCGGGGAGCTGTTTTTT
CASSHPGLAGGPDTGELFF
>-|TRBJ2-3|TRBV7-8|-
TGTGCCAGCAGCCAAGGGGCCCCGATCACAGATACGCAGTATTTT
CASSQGAPITDTQYF
>-|TRBJ2-7|TRBV6-5|TRBD1
TGTGCCAGCAGTTACGGCCCGACAGGGAACTACGAGCAGTACTTC
CASSYGPTGNYEQYF
>few|TRBJ2-3|TRBV7-2|-
TGTGCCAGCAGTAGACCCCTAGTGGATCCCACAGATACGCAGTATTTT
CASSRPLVDPTDTQYF
>few|TRBJ2-1|TRBV5-3|TRBD1
TGTGCCAGAACCCAAATCGCCGGGACAGGGAGGAACAATGAGCAGTTCTTC
CARTQIAGTGRNNEQFF
>-|TRBJ2-1|TRBV7-2|-
TGTGCCAGTCAAGACTATCGGGGGTACAATGAGCAGTTCTTC
CASQDYRGYNEQFF
>-|TRBJ2-7|TRBV9|-
TGTGCCAGCAGCGTAGGGACACTAAACGAGCAGTACTTC
CASSVGTLNEQYF
>-|TRBJ2-1|TRBV6-5|-
TGTGCCAGCAGTTACAGGGGGAACGACAATGAGCAGTTCTTC
CASSYRGNDNEQFF
>-|TRBJ2-7|TRBV27|-
TGTGCCAGCAGTTTGGGGCATACTGCCTCCTACGAGCAGTACTTC
CASSLGHTASYEQYF
>once|TRBJ1-2|TRBV6-5|TRBD1
TGTGCCAGCAGTCCGGACAGGGTGGGTGGCTACACCTTC
CASSPDRVGGYTF
>-|TRBJ2-2|TRBV5-6|TRBD2
TGTGCCAGCAGCTTGTTTCGGTGGGGACTAGCGGGAGTCACCGGGGAGCTGTTTTTT
CASSLFRWGLAGVTGELFF
>-|TRBJ1-2|TRBV12-5|-
TGTGCTTCCCGTGGCAGGAGGGCAGATGGGTTTGTGGGAGGCTACACCTTC
CASRGRRADGFVGGYTF
>-|TRBJ2-7|TRBV30|TRBD1
TGTGCCTGGGGACAGGGAAACGAGCAGTACTTC
CAWGQGNEQYF
>-|TRBJ1-1|TRBV5-1|TRBD1
TGCGCCAGCAGCTTAACAGGGGACATGAACACTGAAGCTTTCTTT
CASSLTGDMNTEAFF
>-|TRBJ2-3|TRBV4-3|TRBD2
TGCGCCAGCAGCCAAGATAGGCCTAGCGGGGCTGATACGCAGTATTTT
CASSQDRPSGADTQYF
>-|TRBJ2-5|TRBV5-1|-
TGCGCCAGCAGCTTGAACTGGGCGCCGGAGACCCAGTACTTC
CASSLNWAPETQYF
>few|TRBJ1-2|TRBV7-9|-
TGTGCCAGCAGTGACACAGGATATGGCTACACCTTC
CASSDTGYGYTF
>-|TRBJ2-2|TRBV6-1|-
TGTGCCAGCAGTGAAAGGCCAGGGGACCACACCGGGGAGCTGTTTTTT
CASSERPGDHTGELFF
>-|TRBJ1-6|TRBV27|-
TGTGCCAGCAGTTTATCGTTTAGCGGGCGCCGTAGTTCACCCCTCCACTTT
CASSLSFSGRRSSPLHF
>-|TRBJ1-4|TRBV7-2|TRBD1
TGTGCCAGCAGCTGGGGACAGATTAATGAAAAACTGTTTTTT
CASSWGQINEKLFF
>-|TRBJ2-3|TRBV5-1|TRBD2
TGCGCCAGCAGCCGGGGGGGATCAGGCACAGATACGCAGTATTTT
CASSRGGSGTDTQYF
>-|TRBJ1-5|TRBV28|-
TGTGCCAAGAGGGGGGGTGTCAATCAGCCCCAGCATTTT
CAKRGGVNQPQHF
>-|TRBJ2-3|TRBV5-4|TRBD2
TGTGCCAGCAGCTTGCCGGGACTACCGACTAGCACAGATACGCAGTATTTT
CASSLPGLPTSTDTQYF
>-|TRBJ2-7|TRBV5-1|-
TGCGCCAGCAGCTCTATTCTTGGACAGTCCCACGAGCAGTACTTC
CASSSILGQSHEQYF